Each of the 31 T cell receptor beta chains below was sequenced from the same sample in a study of blood T cell repertoires in COVID-19. Generated by immunoSEQ multiplex PCR, the TCRdb table keeps only in-frame clones and is missing some. The table shows under 300,000 clones, with more than 70% occurring only once. Specimen: peripheral blood. The receptor set was obtained from a middle-aged woman who had recovered from COVID-19.

The rearrangement links TRBV14 to TRBJ2-4; D ambiguous. Trimming took 4 bases from V and 5 from J, leaving 6 bases between them. The germline gives CDR1 SGHDN, CDR2 FVKESK. This CDR3 is built from 12 residues. CDR3 sequence reads: CASSRRENIQYF. The CDR3 nucleotides read TGTGCCAGCAGCCGTCGGGAAAACATTCAGTACTTC.

This clone was observed a few times. V is TRBV30 and J is TRBJ1-3; 9 nucleotides agree with TRBD1. With 7 bases clipped from V and 0 bases from J, the junction kept 10 bases outside the gene matches. This CDR3 is 16 amino acids long. CDR1 and CDR2 (germline): GTSNPN, SVGIG (reference sequence). The CDR3 is CALSRDRVSSGNTIYF. CDR3 bases: TGTGCCTTATCCCGGGACAGGGTCTCCTCTGGAAACACCATATATTTT. The full variable domain, with the rest looked up from reference TRBV30 and TRBJ1-3, is SQTIHQWPATLVQPVGSPLSLECTVEGTSNPNLYWYRQAAGRGLQLLFYSVGIGQISSEVPQNLSASRPQDRQFILSSKKLLLSDSGFYLCALSRDRVSSGNTIYFGEGSWLTVV.

The CDR3 DNA sequence: TGTGCCAGCAGCAACAGGGATACTCAGCCCCAGCATTTT. This sequence encodes CASSNRDTQPQHF. The chain uses TRBV2 and TRBJ1-5, with D tentatively TRBD1 (6 bases). From germline, CDR1 is SNHLY and CDR2 FYNNEI. The CDR3 loop spans 13 amino acids. With 6 bases removed from V and 6 bases from J, the gap between germline ends came to 12 bases.

The chain combines TRBV12-5 with TRBJ1-1; the match to TRBD1 covers 9 bases. This CDR3 has 14 residues. V shed 5 bases, J shed 1 base, and the junction held 2 bases outside the gene matches. Germline V lookup: CDR1 LGHNT, CDR2 FRNRAP. This CDR3 reads CASGVDRGNTEAFF. The DNA for the CDR3 is TGTGCTAGTGGTGTGGACAGGGGGAACACTGAAGCTTTCTTT.

The chain joins TRBV9 to TRBJ2-7; tentative D call: TRBD2 (5 bases). The V end lost 6 bases, the J end lost 6 bases, and 13 bases lay between the germline ends. Germline CDR1 SGDLS, CDR2 YYNGEE. The CDR3 runs 12 residues. In DNA, the CDR3 is TGTGCCAGCAACCCCGGGGAAGGCGAGCAGTACTTC. This encodes CASNPGEGEQYF. Combining the CDR3 with reference TRBV9 and TRBJ2-7 gives the whole variable domain DSGVTQTPKHLITATGQRVTLRCSPRSGDLSVYWYQQSLDQGLQFLIQYYNGEERAKGNILERFSAQQFPDLHSELNLSSLELGDSALYFCASNPGEGEQYFGPGTRLTVT.

CDR3 nucleotides: TGCGCCAGCAGCGTGCGGGACAGGGGGCTGGAGACCCAGTACTTC. Translating it yields CASSVRDRGLETQYF. The rearrangement joins TRBV5-1 to TRBJ2-5; the match to TRBD1 covers 12 bases. This CDR3 has 15 amino acids. The ends lost 4 bases at V and 5 bases at J; junction bases unmatched: 6. CDR1 SGHRS and CDR2 YFSETQ come from the germline V gene.

This clone showed up just a few times. J is TRBJ1-1 and V is TRBV7-3; unclear D gene. Germline loops: CDR1 SGHTA, CDR2 FQGTGA. This CDR3 region has 13 residues. Between the trimmed V and J ends, which lost 5 bases and 8 bases, there was a span of 15 bases. The CDR3 loop is CASSPTRELEAFF. The CDR3 DNA reads TGTGCCAGCAGCCCGACTCGAGAGTTGGAAGCTTTCTTT.

The chain uses TRBV11-2 and TRBJ2-7; D possibly corresponds to TRBD1 (5 bases). CDR1 and CDR2 from the germline V gene are SGHAT and FQNNGV. This CDR3 has 14 amino acids. V was cut by 3 bases and J by 2 bases, with 11 bases left in between. The CDR3 protein is CASSFGRAAYEQYF. DNA for the CDR3: TGTGCCAGCAGCTTCGGCAGGGCCGCCTACGAGCAGTACTTC. The full variable domain, with the rest looked up from reference TRBV11-2 and TRBJ2-7, is EAGVAQSPRYKIIEKRQSVAFWCNPISGHATLYWYQQILGQGPKLLIQFQNNGVVDDSQLPKDRFSAERLKGVDSTLKIQPAKLEDSAVYLCASSFGRAAYEQYFGPGTRLTVT.

CDR3 sequence: CSVEEPTSGMYEQYF. The CDR3 nucleotides are TGCAGCGTTGAAGAACCAACTAGCGGGATGTACGAGCAGTACTTC. This sequence joins TRBV29-1 and TRBJ2-7; TRBD2 aligns across 10 bases. CDR3 size: 15 residues. The trim removed 0 bases at V and 4 bases at J, leaving 6 bases unmatched. Germline V gene lookup returns CDR1 SQVTM and CDR2 ANQGSEA.

V is TRBV7-9 and J is TRBJ1-6, with D hard to call. The CDR3 runs to 15 residues. Looked up from germline, CDR1 is SEHNR and CDR2 is FQNEAQ (reference sequence). Trimming left V 4 bases short and J 7 bases short, with 14 bases between. In nucleotides, the CDR3 is TGTGCCAGCAGCTCGGCGGTCGTCCTAAATTCACCCCTCCACTTT. Translated, it gives CASSSAVVLNSPLHF.

J is TRBJ2-5 and V is TRBV2; 7 positions match TRBD1. V was pared by 2 bases and J by 7 bases, with 7 bases of the junction left unmatched. The CDR3 has 14 residues. Germline V gives CDR1 SNHLY, CDR2 FYNNEI. CDR3 loop: CASSETIGGGTQYF. CDR3 DNA: TGTGCCAGCAGTGAAACCATAGGGGGCGGGACCCAGTACTTC.

This sequence joins TRBV7-9 and TRBJ2-5; 13 bases match TRBD2. The CDR3 is 16 residues long. The trim removed 1 base at V and 2 bases at J, leaving 1 base unmatched. The V gene's germline CDR1 is SEHNR and CDR2 FQNEAQ (reference sequence). Written as DNA, the CDR3 is TGTGCCAGCAGCTTAGGGACTAGCGGGGGACAAGAGACCCAGTACTTC. This codes for CASSLGTSGGQETQYF.

The chain uses TRBV5-1 and TRBJ2-2; tentative D call: TRBD1 (5 bases). Germline V lookup: CDR1 SGHRS, CDR2 YFSETQ. The CDR3 spans 13 residues. V dropped 0 bases and J dropped 10 bases, with 10 bases sitting between them. The CDR3 DNA follows: TGCGCCAGCAGCTTGGAGGGGCGGACGGAGCTGTTTTTT. Translated: CASSLEGRTELFF. The full variable domain, in which reference TRBV5-1 and TRBJ2-2 provide the parts outside the CDR3, is KAGVTQTPRYLIKTRGQQVTLSCSPISGHRSVSWYQQTPGQGLQFLFEYFSETQRNKGNFPGRFSGRQFSNSRSEMNVSTLELGDSALYLCASSLEGRTELFFGEGSRLTVL.

This clone was observed a single time. The chain carries TRBV5-4 and TRBJ1-2; 7 bases map to TRBD1. Germline V gene lookup returns CDR1 SGHNT and CDR2 YYREEE (reference sequence). The CDR3 loop spans 14 amino acids. The junction had 5 bases not matched to a gene; V was cut back by 2 bases and J by 4 bases. CDR3 in DNA: TGTGCCAGCAGCTTTGGACAGGCGAGCTATGGCTACACCTTC. Translated: CASSFGQASYGYTF.

The chain has TRBV4-2 and TRBJ1-2, with TRBD1 as a possible D gene (5 bases). Germline-derived CDR1 and CDR2 are LGHNA and YNFKEQ. This CDR3 comprises 12 residues. Trimming took off 4 bases at V and 8 bases at J, with 11 bases between the two ends. As DNA, the CDR3 is TGTGCCAGCAGCCCCCGGGGGGGAGGCTACACCTTC. It yields the protein CASSPRGGGYTF.

This chain joins TRBV4-3 and TRBJ2-1; 9 nucleotides align to TRBD2. The CDR3 runs to 16 residues. CDR1 is LGHNA, CDR2 YSLEER, per germline. V was clipped by 0 bases and J by 4 bases; unmatched bases: 4. CDR3 amino acids: CASSQEAGGFYNEQFF. The CDR3 nucleotides are TGCGCCAGCAGCCAAGAAGCGGGAGGTTTTTACAATGAGCAGTTCTTC.

The chain joins TRBV28 to TRBJ2-7; 9 nucleotides match TRBD1. The junction had 15 bases not matched to a gene; V was cut back by 6 bases and J by 0 bases. CDR1 is MDHEN, CDR2 SYDVKM, per germline. The CDR3 sequence is 18 residues long. CDR3 DNA: TGTGCCAGCAGAAAACAGGGGGCGCGCGGGCCGAGCTCCTACGAGCAGTACTTC. Protein: CASRKQGARGPSSYEQYF.

The CDR3 nucleotides read TGTGCCAGCAGTTACTCGGACAGCTCCTACGAGCAGTACTTC. Amino acid sequence: CASSYSDSSYEQYF. J is TRBJ2-7 and V is TRBV6-2 or TRBV6-3, with D tentatively TRBD1 (6 bases). The V gene lost 0 bases and the J gene lost 0 bases, with 6 bases spanning the gap. The V gene's germline CDR1 is MNHEY and CDR2 SVGEGT. This CDR3 has 14 amino acids.

V is TRBV6-2 or TRBV6-3 and J is TRBJ2-7, with 8 positions matching TRBD1. The V and J ends lost 2 bases and 2 bases, in that order; junction bases with no gene match: 2. The CDR3 extends over 14 amino acids. Per germline, CDR1 MNHEY and CDR2 SVGEGT. This chain's CDR3 is CASSYRQGPYEQYF. In DNA, the CDR3 is TGTGCCAGCAGTTACCGACAGGGGCCCTACGAGCAGTACTTC.

CDR3 residues: CASSSYGGRIYEQYF. As DNA, the CDR3 is TGTGCCAGCAGTTCGTATGGCGGGAGGATCTACGAGCAGTACTTC. The V and J genes are TRBV6-2 or TRBV6-3 and TRBJ2-7, with TRBD2 identical over 8 bases. CDR3 length: 15 residues. Germline assignment: CDR1 MNHEY and CDR2 SVGEGT. J gave up 3 bases and V 4 bases, and 8 bases lay outside the gene matches.

CDR3 protein: CASSPILTSGYYEQYF. The CDR3 nucleotides read TGTGCCAGCAGCCCTATACTGACTAGCGGATACTACGAGCAGTACTTC. This chain links TRBV14 with TRBJ2-7; 9 positions match TRBD2. V lost 4 bases to trimming and J lost 3 bases; unmatched junction nucleotides: 10. The CDR3 has 16 amino acids. Germline lookup yields CDR1 SGHDN and CDR2 FVKESK. Full variable domain (missing parts from reference TRBV14 and TRBJ2-7): EAGVTQFPSHSVIEKGQTVTLRCDPISGHDNLYWYRRVMGKEIKFLLHFVKESKQDESGMPNNRFLAERTGGTYSTLKVQPAELEDSGVYFCASSPILTSGYYEQYFGPGTRLTVT.

This chain connects TRBV6-1 to TRBJ1-3; D may be TRBD1 (5 bases). CDR1 and CDR2 from the germline V gene are MNHNS and SASEGT. The V and J ends lost 3 bases and 1 base respectively, with 13 bases between them. The CDR3 contains 16 residues. DNA of the CDR3: TGTGCCAGCAGTGAGCTCGGTCAGGGATCTGGAAACACCATATATTTT. This sequence encodes CASSELGQGSGNTIYF.

V is TRBV6-2 or TRBV6-3 and J is TRBJ1-3, with 7 nucleotides matching TRBD1. Trimming cost V 6 bases and J 2 bases; bases outside gene matches: 7. The CDR3 is 15 amino acids. Looked up from germline, CDR1 is MNHEY and CDR2 is SVGEGT. The DNA of the CDR3 is TGTGCCAGCAGCAACAGGGGTACAACTGGAAACACCATATATTTT. It specifies CASSNRGTTGNTIYF.

CDR3 DNA: TGTGCCAGCAGCGAATCGTCCGGGACAGGGACTGACAATGAGCAGTTCTTC. It specifies CASSESSGTGTDNEQFF. The chain links TRBV9 to TRBJ2-1; TRBD1 matches 9 bases. V gave up 3 bases and J gave up 5 bases; unmatched junction bases: 12. Germline lookup yields CDR1 SGDLS and CDR2 YYNGEE. This CDR3 spans 17 amino acids.

The chain joins TRBV2 to TRBJ2-3; 12 bases match TRBD2. Per the germline V gene, CDR1 is SNHLY and CDR2 is FYNNEI. The CDR3 has 17 amino acids. Unmatched junction bases numbered 14, after V lost 7 bases and J lost 6 bases. The CDR3 protein is CASTPGTPLAGGDTQYF. The CDR3 bases are TGTGCCAGCACTCCGGGTACACCCCTAGCGGGAGGGGATACGCAGTATTTT.

The gene calls are TRBV19 and TRBJ2-7; D is possibly TRBD1 (6 bases). The CDR3 has 15 residues. Germline assignment: CDR1 LNHDA and CDR2 SQIVND (reference sequence). The V gene lost 7 bases and the J gene lost 2 bases, with 18 bases spanning the gap. The CDR3 spells CASKSGRGKPYEQYF. The CDR3 region has the DNA TGTGCCAGTAAGAGCGGCAGGGGAAAGCCCTACGAGCAGTACTTC.

The V call is TRBV2, the J call TRBJ2-1; D might be TRBD1 (6 bases). In germline, CDR1 is SNHLY, CDR2 FYNNEI. There are 14 residues in the CDR3. Trimming removed 8 bases at V and 8 bases at J, with 19 bases between. The CDR3 coding sequence is TGTGCCAGCCTGACCCTCGGGACAAACCATGAGCAGTTCTTC. It is translated as CASLTLGTNHEQFF.

The rearrangement joins TRBV10-3 to TRBJ2-6; D might be TRBD1 (5 bases). V dropped 0 bases and J dropped 0 bases, with 9 bases sitting between them. CDR3 size: 17 residues. Germline CDR1 ENHRY, CDR2 SYGVKD. The CDR3 sequence: CAISESKGSSGANVLTF. The CDR3 DNA sequence: TGTGCCATCAGTGAGTCTAAGGGGTCCTCTGGGGCCAACGTCCTGACTTTC.

V is TRBV6-2 or TRBV6-3 and J is TRBJ1-6, with 7 positions matching TRBD1. V dropped 5 bases and J dropped 3; count of bases not matched to a gene: 4. The germline V gene encodes CDR1 MNHEY and CDR2 SVGEGT. This CDR3 contains 15 residues. This chain's CDR3 is CASSTRDSYNSPLHF. DNA of the CDR3: TGTGCCAGCAGTACCAGGGACAGCTATAATTCACCCCTCCACTTT.

The chain uses TRBV6-5 and TRBJ1-5, with 7 nucleotides matching TRBD1. This CDR3 spans 14 amino acids. The germline V gene encodes CDR1 MNHEY and CDR2 SVGAGI. After removal of 6 bases from V and 6 bases from J, the junction contained 8 bases not matched to a gene. The CDR3, as DNA: TGTGCCAGCAGACTAATTCCAGGGGGTCAGCCCCAGCATTTT. It translates to CASRLIPGGQPQHF.

The chain couples TRBV19 to TRBJ1-3; D possibly corresponds to TRBD1 (5 bases). Between the trimmed V and J ends, which lost 5 bases and 2 bases, there was a span of 7 bases. This CDR3 has 13 residues. Germline CDR1 LNHDA, CDR2 SQIVND (reference sequence). For the CDR3, the DNA is TGTGCCAGTAGTCCCAGGGCTGGAAACACCATATATTTT. It translates to CASSPRAGNTIYF. The full variable domain, with the rest looked up from reference TRBV19 and TRBJ1-3, is DGGITQSPKYLFRKEGQNVTLSCEQNLNHDAMYWYRQDPGQGLRLIYYSQIVNDFQKGDIAEGYSVSREKKESFPLTVTSAQKNPTAFYLCASSPRAGNTIYFGEGSWLTVV.